Below are 15 T cell receptor beta chains sequenced from a single sample in a study of early T cells in non-severe SARS-CoV-2 infection. TCRdb reprocessed the 5' RACE reads via MiXCR and lists one record per CDR3 protein. This sample carries around 61,000 distinct CDR3 sequences, roughly 12% of them seen once, and the ten largest clones take about 3%. The material sequenced was whole blood. The receptors stem from an adult who was a healthcare worker with PCR-confirmed SARS-CoV-2 infection or an uninfected control (not recorded which).

Notes on this clonotype: A much larger clone differs from this one at a single base, so this may be a read error. The rearrangement links TRBV12-2 to TRBJ2-7; TRBD1 is the table's D call and was not checked against the DNA. TRBV12-2 is a pseudogene. The CDR3 sequence is 13 residues long. The DNA of the CDR3 is TGTGCAAGTCACTTAGCCCCCCCCTACGAGCAGTACTTC. Its protein is CASHLAPPYEQYF.

CDR3 in amino acids: CASSSSGTSNEKLFF. For the CDR3, the DNA is TGTGCCAGCAGCTCCTCCGGGACTTCGAATGAAAAACTGTTTTTT. The V gene is TRBV9, the J gene TRBJ1-4; perhaps TRBD1 as D (5 bases). Per germline, CDR1 SGDLS and CDR2 YYNGEE. The CDR3 totals 15 residues. Trimming shortened V by 4 bases and J by 5 bases, and 15 bases separated the two germline ends. Variable domain in full (rest from reference TRBV9 and TRBJ1-4): DSGVTQTPKHLITATGQRVTLRCSPRSGDLSVYWYQQSLDQGLQFLIQYYNGEERAKGNILERFSAQQFPDLHSELNLSSLELGDSALYFCASSSSGTSNEKLFFGSGTQLSVL.

The gene calls are TRBV29-1 and TRBJ2-7; D not certain. CDR3 length equals 12 residues. The germline CDR1 and CDR2 sequences are SQVTM and ANQGSEA. V was clipped by 2 bases and J by 1 base, with 6 bases between them. CDR3 nucleotide sequence: TGCAGCGTTGAATCGTATTCCTACGAGCAGTACTTC. Protein product: CSVESYSYEQYF.

There are a few counts of this clonotype. This rearrangement joins TRBV12-3 or TRBV12-4 to TRBJ1-1; D is uncertain. CDR3 length: 13 residues. V shed 0 bases and J shed 0 bases, with 2 bases lying between them. The CDR3 region has the DNA TGTGCCAGCAGTTTAGCGTTGAACACTGAAGCTTTCTTT. Encoded protein: CASSLALNTEAFF.

The genes are TRBV10-3 and TRBJ2-5, with TRBD1 as a possible D gene (5 bases). Trimming left V 4 bases short and J 5 bases short, with 14 bases between. Germline V gene lookup returns CDR1 ENHRY and CDR2 SYGVKD. The CDR3 spans 14 residues. CDR3 residues: CAISVRGSDETQYF. DNA of the CDR3: TGTGCCATCAGTGTAAGGGGATCGGACGAGACCCAGTACTTC.

This clonotype was observed at least ten times. The chain is built from TRBV12-3 or TRBV12-4 and TRBJ2-1; 7 bases match TRBD2. The CDR3 is 16 amino acids. After removal of 0 bases from V and 10 bases from J, the junction contained 12 bases not matched to a gene. CDR3 sequence: CASSLALGLAVGEQFF. The DNA of the CDR3 is TGTGCCAGCAGTTTAGCGCTGGGGCTAGCGGTGGGGGAGCAGTTCTTC.

The sample holds a few counts of this clonotype. The chain joins TRBV14 to TRBJ2-7, with no clear D. Trimming took off 3 bases at V and 4 bases at J, with 10 bases between the two ends. The CDR3 is 13 amino acids. CDR1 SGHDN and CDR2 FVKESK come from the germline V gene. CDR3: CASSHWTVYEQYF. CDR3 coding DNA: TGTGCCAGCAGCCATTGGACGGTTTACGAGCAGTACTTC.

This clonotype was counted ten times or more. The chain is built from TRBV3-1 and TRBJ2-1, with D uncertain. This CDR3 has 16 amino acids. From germline, CDR1 is LGHDT and CDR2 YNNKEL (reference sequence). The V and J ends lost 7 bases and 8 bases respectively, with 24 bases between them. The CDR3 nucleotides read TGTGCCAGCACCTTTCTCTGCAGGAAATTGGTAGATGAGCAGTTCTTC. The encoded protein is CASTFLCRKLVDEQFF.

This clonotype was seen at least ten times. This chain joins TRBV6-2 or TRBV6-3 and TRBJ2-7, with 14 positions matching TRBD2. Germline V CDR1 and CDR2: MNHEY, SVGEGT. This CDR3 comprises 13 residues. V lost 5 bases, J lost 6 bases, and 0 bases stayed unmatched. The CDR3 loop reads CASSGLAGGEQYF. The CDR3 DNA follows: TGTGCCAGCAGTGGACTAGCGGGGGGCGAGCAGTACTTC.

In its sample, this clonotype was seen many times. The rearrangement links TRBV7-9 to TRBJ2-5, with no clear D. The CDR3 extends over 14 amino acids. Trimming took 3 bases from V and 2 from J, leaving 10 bases between them. Germline-derived CDR1 and CDR2 are SEHNR and FQNEAQ (reference sequence). Written as DNA, the CDR3 is TGTGCCAGCAGCTTTTCCGGGCAACAAGAGACCCAGTACTTC. Translating it yields CASSFSGQQETQYF.

This clonotype was observed many times. This sequence joins TRBV6-2 or TRBV6-3 and TRBJ2-7; 7 positions agree with TRBD2. Germline V gene data show CDR1 as MNHEY and CDR2 as SVGEGT. The CDR3 is made up of 15 amino acids. V lost 3 bases and J lost 6; bases outside the gene matches: 11. The CDR3 region is CASSYAGLVTGEQYF. Written as DNA, the CDR3 is TGTGCCAGCAGTTATGCCGGACTAGTGACGGGCGAGCAGTACTTC.

Ten or more counts support this clonotype. V and J are TRBV24-1 and TRBJ2-1; TRBD2 agrees at 9 bases. Germline CDR1 is KGHDR and CDR2 is SFDVKD. With V trimmed by 4 bases and J by 4 bases, 7 bases remained unmatched. CDR3 length equals 16 residues. CDR3 sequence: CATSDASGITYNEQFF. The CDR3 DNA sequence: TGTGCCACCAGTGACGCTAGCGGGATAACGTACAATGAGCAGTTCTTC.

In this sample, this clonotype turned up many times. J is TRBJ1-1 and V is TRBV29-1; maybe TRBD1 (5 bases). The CDR3 is made up of 18 amino acids. The V end lost 6 bases, the J end lost 1 base, and 27 bases lay between the germline ends. Germline V CDR1 and CDR2: SQVTM, ANQGSEA. The CDR3: CSVARDAPLQRENTEAFF. CDR3 nucleotides: TGCAGCGTAGCCAGGGACGCCCCTTTGCAGAGAGAGAACACTGAAGCTTTCTTT.

As concerns this clonotype: A read error may explain this, as a much larger clone is one base away. The CDR3 protein is CASSQGPGNTGELFF. The CDR3 region has the DNA TGTGCCAGCAGCCAAGGTCCGGGGAACACCGGGGAGCTGTTTTTT. The V gene is TRBV3-1, the J gene TRBJ2-2; D remains ambiguous. V gave up 1 base and J gave up 1 base, with 7 bases separating them. Germline CDR1 LGHDT, CDR2 YNNKEL (reference sequence). This CDR3 is built from 15 residues.

This clonotype has only a few counts. The rearrangement joins TRBV5-1 to TRBJ2-6; tentative D call: TRBD2 (6 bases). Germline values: CDR1 SGHRS, CDR2 YFSETQ. The V and J ends lost 4 bases and 0 bases respectively, with 14 bases between them. CDR3 length: 17 amino acids. CDR3 region: CASSPGLDRSGANVLTF. For the CDR3, the DNA is TGCGCCAGCAGCCCGGGACTTGACCGCTCTGGGGCCAACGTCCTGACTTTC.